This T cell receptor (beta chain) was identified in a study of beta chain features in type 1 diabetes. About the study: All samples together contributed around 98,000,000 sorted cells for examination. General study findings and limits: Junctions at VDJ sites from type 1 diabetes patients had fewer insertions and more deletions.

Expressed TCRB transcripts were sequenced, since all the RNA that had been isolated was reverse transcribed. Sequencing was performed with immunoSEQ multiplex PCR; in TCRdb, only in-frame clones are kept and a portion is missing. This table holds about 150,000 clones, 11% found once. Germline trimming cut 2 bases from V and 8 bases from J; bases unmatched to any gene: 5. Germline lookup yields CDR1 SGHRS and CDR2 YFSETQ. The CDR3 is 14 amino acids. This clone was recorded a few times. What it binds is unknown. This chain joins TRBV5-1 and TRBJ1-4; 8 bases align to TRBD1. The sequenced sample consisted of central memory CD4+ T cells from blood. This TCR was sampled from a man in his late teens or twenties in good health. DNA for the CDR3: TGCGCCAGCAGCTTTGACAGGGGCAAGGAAAAACTGTTTTTT. It yields the protein CASSFDRGKEKLFF. Based on the CDR3 plus reference TRBV5-1 and TRBJ1-4, the full variable domain is KAGVTQTPRYLIKTRGQQVTLSCSPISGHRSVSWYQQTPGQGLQFLFEYFSETQRNKGNFPGRFSGRQFSNSRSEMNVSTLELGDSALYLCASSFDRGKEKLFFGSGTQLSVL.